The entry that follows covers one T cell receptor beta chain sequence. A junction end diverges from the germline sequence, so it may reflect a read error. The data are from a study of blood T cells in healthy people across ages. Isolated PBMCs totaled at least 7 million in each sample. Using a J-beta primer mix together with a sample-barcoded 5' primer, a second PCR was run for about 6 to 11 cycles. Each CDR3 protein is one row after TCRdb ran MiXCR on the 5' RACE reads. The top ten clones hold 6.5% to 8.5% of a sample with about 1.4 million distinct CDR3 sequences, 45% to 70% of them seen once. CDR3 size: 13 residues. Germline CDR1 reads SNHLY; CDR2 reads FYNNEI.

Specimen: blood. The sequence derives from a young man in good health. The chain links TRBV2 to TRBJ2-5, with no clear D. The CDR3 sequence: CASIVLDQETQYF. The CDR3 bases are TGTGCCAGCATAGTACTTGACCAGGAGACCCAGTACTTC.